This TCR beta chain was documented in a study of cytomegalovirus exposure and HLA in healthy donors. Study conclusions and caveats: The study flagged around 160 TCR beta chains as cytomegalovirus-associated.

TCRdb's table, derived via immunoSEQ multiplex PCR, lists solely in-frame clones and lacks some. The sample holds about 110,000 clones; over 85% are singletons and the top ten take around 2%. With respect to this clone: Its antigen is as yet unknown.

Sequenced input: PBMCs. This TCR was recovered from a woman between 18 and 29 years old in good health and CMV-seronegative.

CDR3 coding DNA: TGTGCCTCCCCTTCGGAGGTAGGCTACACCTTC. This translates into CASPSEVGYTF. J is TRBJ1-2 and V is TRBV30; D is uncertain. The CDR3 spans 11 residues. V gave up 7 bases and J gave up 8 bases, with 14 bases separating them. Germline V gene sequence: CDR1 GTSNPN, CDR2 SVGIG (reference sequence).